The 14 T cell receptor beta chains below come from one sample, sequenced in a study of blood T cell repertoires in COVID-19. This table comes from immunoSEQ multiplex PCR, and its TCRdb copy is limited to in-frame clones, with some not included. Here the sample spans about 200,000 clones, about 90% being singletons. Specimen: peripheral blood. The receptors shown here come from a young man with active or convalescent COVID-19.

This sequence joins TRBV29-1 and TRBJ1-5, with D maybe TRBD1 (6 bases). Germline values: CDR1 SQVTM, CDR2 ANQGSEA. The V gene lost 4 bases and the J gene lost 2 bases, with 15 bases spanning the gap. The CDR3 contains 15 residues. The CDR3 sequence: CSVVLGGAGNQPQHF. Here the CDR3 DNA reads TGCAGCGTTGTTTTGGGGGGGGCGGGCAATCAGCCCCAGCATTTT.

The chain couples TRBV7-9 to TRBJ1-1; D is perhaps TRBD1 (5 bases). This CDR3 contains 15 residues. V was cut by 0 bases and J by 5 bases, with 13 bases left in between. Germline V gene data show CDR1 as SEHNR and CDR2 as FQNEAQ (reference sequence). The CDR3 nucleotides are TGTGCCAGCAGCTTAGCGGGGCCAGTTCCTACTGAAGCTTTCTTT. Its protein product is CASSLAGPVPTEAFF.

This clone occurred a few times. CDR3 coding DNA: TGTGCCAGTACCCAGAGGAGCGGGGGGGCCGGAGGCACCGGGGAGCTGTTTTTT. Translating it yields CASTQRSGGAGGTGELFF. V and J are TRBV19 and TRBJ2-2; 10 bases match TRBD2. The CDR3 has 18 amino acids. Germline loops: CDR1 LNHDA, CDR2 SQIVND (reference sequence). V shed 7 bases, J shed 4 bases, and the junction held 15 bases outside the gene matches.

This clone appeared once. The chain couples TRBV6-5 to TRBJ2-3; 10 bases map to TRBD2. V was clipped by 5 bases and J by 5 bases; unmatched bases: 7. The CDR3 consists of 15 residues. CDR1 and CDR2 from the germline V gene are MNHEY and SVGAGI. CDR3 in amino acids: CASSNERGGGDTQYF. DNA for the CDR3: TGTGCCAGCAGTAATGAGCGGGGGGGCGGAGATACGCAGTATTTT.

The chain carries TRBV7-2 and TRBJ2-1, with 9 bases identical to TRBD2. The V gene's germline CDR1 is SGHTA and CDR2 FQGNSA. The CDR3 has 12 amino acids. V gave up 4 bases and J gave up 12 bases; unmatched junction bases: 4. In DNA, the CDR3 is TGTGCCAGCAGCTCTGTAGCGGGAGCGCAGTTCTTC. It encodes CASSSVAGAQFF.

This clone was picked up a small number of times. The rearrangement links TRBV12-3 or TRBV12-4 to TRBJ1-3; no definite D call. This CDR3 spans 12 amino acids. Between the trimmed V and J ends, which lost 3 bases and 4 bases, there was a span of 4 bases. The CDR3 DNA sequence: TGTGCCAGCAGTTTGGAGGGAAACACCATATATTTT. Its translation: CASSLEGNTIYF.

CDR3 sequence reads: CASISQGVEAFF. Written as DNA, the CDR3 is TGTGCCAGCATCTCGCAGGGGGTTGAAGCTTTCTTT. The chain links TRBV27 to TRBJ1-1, with 7 nucleotides matching TRBD1. The CDR3 contains 12 residues. The ends lost 7 bases at V and 7 bases at J; junction bases unmatched: 6. Looked up from germline, CDR1 is MNHEY and CDR2 is SMNVEV (reference sequence).

The chain employs TRBV9 and TRBJ1-2; TRBD1 matches at 8 bases. The CDR3 contains 15 residues. CDR1 SGDLS and CDR2 YYNGEE come from the germline V gene. With V trimmed by 6 bases and J by 5 bases, 12 bases remained unmatched. CDR3 amino acids: CASTPGQGYVYGYTF. CDR3 sequence (DNA): TGTGCCAGCACCCCCGGACAGGGATATGTTTATGGCTACACCTTC.

V and J are TRBV29-1 and TRBJ1-1, with unresolved D. The germline V and J ends were trimmed by 4 bases and 1 base, with 10 bases remaining between them. Germline V gene data show CDR1 as SQVTM and CDR2 as ANQGSEA. The length of the CDR3 is 13 residues. The CDR3 bases are TGCAGCGTTGCGCTGGCCACGAACACTGAAGCTTTCTTT. Protein: CSVALATNTEAFF.

This chain joins TRBV11-2 and TRBJ1-1, with D hard to call. V was shortened by 2 bases and J by 1 base, with 5 bases between the two germline ends. The CDR3 is 13 amino acids. Germline lookup yields CDR1 SGHAT and CDR2 FQNNGV. As DNA, the CDR3 is TGTGCCAGCAGCTTAATGAGGAACACTGAAGCTTTCTTT. It yields the protein CASSLMRNTEAFF.

The chain joins TRBV6-5 to TRBJ2-7; D not certain. The length of the CDR3 is 14 residues. Germline V gene data show CDR1 as MNHEY and CDR2 as SVGAGI. Trimming shortened V by 8 bases and J by 0 bases, and 14 bases separated the two germline ends. DNA of the CDR3: TGTGCCAGCTCTGTATACCAGAACTCCTACGAGCAGTACTTC. Translation: CASSVYQNSYEQYF.

The genes are TRBV6-5 and TRBJ1-3, with a tentative D call TRBD1 (5 bases). The CDR3 length is 12 residues. Trimming removed 7 bases from V and 8 bases from J, with 12 bases in between. Per germline, CDR1 MNHEY and CDR2 SVGAGI. The CDR3 spells CASMGQGYTIYF. The DNA for the CDR3 is TGTGCCAGCATGGGGCAGGGATACACCATATATTTT.

The rearrangement links TRBV3-1 (or the pseudogene TRBV3-2) to TRBJ2-7; a possible D gene is TRBD1 (5 bases). V lost 2 bases to trimming and J lost 1 base, with 12 bases between them. The CDR3 totals 15 residues. Per the germline V gene, CDR1 is LGHDT and CDR2 is YNNKEL (reference sequence). The CDR3 DNA is TGTGCCAGCAGCCAATTTTATGCAGGGTCCTACGAGCAGTACTTC. Translated, it gives CASSQFYAGSYEQYF.

The V gene is TRBV3-1 (or the pseudogene TRBV3-2), the J gene TRBJ2-1, with 7 bases matching TRBD2. The CDR3 is 16 residues long. Germline V gene data show CDR1 as LGHDT and CDR2 as YNNKEL (reference sequence). V lost 0 bases, J lost 5 bases, and 7 bases stayed unmatched. The CDR3 loop reads CASSQEWAGVDNEQFF. For the CDR3, the DNA is TGTGCCAGCAGCCAAGAATGGGCGGGAGTCGACAATGAGCAGTTCTTC.